This T cell receptor beta chain was sequenced during a study of a mutant IDH1 vaccine in newly diagnosed glioma. Study-level background: Beforehand, treatment had been radiotherapy, temozolomide, or both; the majority received both.

As for time point: baseline, week 1 (first vaccination visit). Treatment: pre-vaccination baseline after standard-of-care therapy. This clone was seen just once. The germline gives CDR1 LNHDA, CDR2 SQIVND (reference sequence). The CDR3 loop spans 15 amino acids. V lost 5 bases to trimming and J lost 1 base; unmatched junction nucleotides: 6. Assay: immunoSEQ multiplex PCR; the TCRdb copy retains only in-frame clones and omits some. The sample has about 92,000 clones; under 90% are singletons. The V call is TRBV19, the J call TRBJ2-7, with 9 positions matching TRBD1. This clonotype was obtained from a woman in her fifties or sixties with glioma. Sequenced here: PBMCs, sampled from a glioma patient treated with radiotherapy, temozolomide or both. The CDR3 DNA follows: TGTGCCAGTAGTGCGGGGACAGGGTCTTCCTACGAGCAGTACTTC. It encodes CASSAGTGSSYEQYF.